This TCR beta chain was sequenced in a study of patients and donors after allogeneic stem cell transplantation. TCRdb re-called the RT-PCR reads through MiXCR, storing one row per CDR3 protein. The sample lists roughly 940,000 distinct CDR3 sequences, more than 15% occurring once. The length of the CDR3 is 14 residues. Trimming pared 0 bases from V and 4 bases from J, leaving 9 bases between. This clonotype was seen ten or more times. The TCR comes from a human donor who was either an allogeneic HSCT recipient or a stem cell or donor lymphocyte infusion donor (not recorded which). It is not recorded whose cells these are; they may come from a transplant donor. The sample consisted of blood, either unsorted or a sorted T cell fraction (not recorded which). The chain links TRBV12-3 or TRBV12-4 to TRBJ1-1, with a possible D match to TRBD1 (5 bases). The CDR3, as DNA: TGTGCCAGCAGTTTAGCAGCGGGACGCACTGAAGCTTTCTTT. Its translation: CASSLAAGRTEAFF.